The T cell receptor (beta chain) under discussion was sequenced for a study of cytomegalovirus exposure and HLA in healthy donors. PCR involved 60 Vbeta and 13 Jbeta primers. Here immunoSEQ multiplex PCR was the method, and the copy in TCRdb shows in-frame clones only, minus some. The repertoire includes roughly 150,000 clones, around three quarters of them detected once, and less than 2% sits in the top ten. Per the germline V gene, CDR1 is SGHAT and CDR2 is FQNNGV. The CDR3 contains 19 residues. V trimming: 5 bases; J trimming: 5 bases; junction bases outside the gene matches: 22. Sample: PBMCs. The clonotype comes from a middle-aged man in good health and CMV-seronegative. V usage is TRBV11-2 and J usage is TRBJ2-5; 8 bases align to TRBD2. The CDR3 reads CASSLARVRAGGRGETQYF. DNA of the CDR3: TGTGCCAGCAGCCTTGCCCGGGTTCGGGCGGGAGGAAGGGGGGAGACCCAGTACTTC. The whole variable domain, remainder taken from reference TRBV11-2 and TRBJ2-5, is EAGVAQSPRYKIIEKRQSVAFWCNPISGHATLYWYQQILGQGPKLLIQFQNNGVVDDSQLPKDRFSAERLKGVDSTLKIQPAKLEDSAVYLCASSLARVRAGGRGETQYFGPGTRLLVL.